One and the same sample provided the 12 T cell receptor beta chains below, sequenced in a study of control samples from healthy donors and cancer patients. Generated by immunoSEQ multiplex PCR, the TCRdb table keeps only in-frame clones and is missing some. The sample yields 100,000 to 150,000 clones, about 90% seen once. Material for sequencing was blood. The source is a woman between 45 and 60 years old in good health.

V is TRBV5-1 and J is TRBJ2-7; perhaps TRBD1 as D (5 bases). This CDR3 comprises 14 residues. Trimming stripped 2 bases from V and 3 bases from J, with 12 bases between. Germline lookup yields CDR1 SGHRS and CDR2 YFSETQ. The CDR3 region is CASSLGQDFYEQYF. The DNA of the CDR3 is TGCGCCAGCAGCTTAGGACAAGACTTCTACGAGCAGTACTTC.

CDR3 amino acids: CASSLHSIRGGNTGELFF. CDR3 bases: TGTGCCAGCAGCTTACACTCCATCCGGGGGGGGAACACCGGGGAGCTGTTTTTT. The chain has TRBV7-8 and TRBJ2-2, with TRBD2 matching over 8 bases. V was pared by 2 bases and J by 1 base, with 9 bases of the junction left unmatched. From germline, CDR1 is SGHVS and CDR2 FQNEAQ. The CDR3 extends over 18 amino acids.

The gene calls are TRBV2 and TRBJ1-1; TRBD1 matches 7 bases. This CDR3 contains 15 residues. J lost 0 bases, V lost 5 bases, and 6 bases had no gene match. The germline gives CDR1 SNHLY, CDR2 FYNNEI. The CDR3 loop is CASSIIRGMNTEAFF. The DNA for the CDR3 is TGTGCCAGCAGTATTATCAGGGGGATGAACACTGAAGCTTTCTTT.

The chain is built from TRBV30 and TRBJ2-7; the D gene could be TRBD1 or TRBD2 (6 bases each). Germline CDR1 and CDR2: GTSNPN and SVGIG (reference sequence). The CDR3 runs to 13 residues. V lost 7 bases to trimming and J lost 3 bases, with 16 bases between them. CDR3 DNA: TGTGCCTTTCAGGGGACTTTTAACTACGAGCAGTACTTC. Translated, it gives CAFQGTFNYEQYF.

The chain is built from TRBV14 and TRBJ2-5; perhaps TRBD2 as D (6 bases). This CDR3 is built from 15 residues. CDR1 and CDR2 (germline): SGHDN, FVKESK. V dropped 3 bases and J dropped 2 bases, with 13 bases sitting between them. CDR3: CASSHLTSYQETQYF. The DNA of the CDR3 is TGTGCCAGCAGCCACTTGACTAGTTATCAAGAGACCCAGTACTTC. The whole variable domain, remainder taken from reference TRBV14 and TRBJ2-5, is EAGVTQFPSHSVIEKGQTVTLRCDPISGHDNLYWYRRVMGKEIKFLLHFVKESKQDESGMPNNRFLAERTGGTYSTLKVQPAELEDSGVYFCASSHLTSYQETQYFGPGTRLLVL.

This clone was detected only once. The chain uses TRBV28 and TRBJ1-2; D remains unclear. V was clipped by 5 bases and J by 8 bases, with 21 bases between them. The CDR3 runs 15 residues. CDR1 and CDR2 (germline): MDHEN, SYDVKM. The CDR3 protein is CASSMLLGTVKGYTF. The CDR3 DNA follows: TGTGCCAGCAGTATGCTGTTGGGAACTGTGAAAGGCTACACCTTC.

The chain recombines TRBV2 with TRBJ2-7, with a possible D match to TRBD1 (6 bases). The V gene's germline CDR1 is SNHLY and CDR2 FYNNEI. V was clipped by 7 bases and J by 3 bases, with 16 bases between them. The CDR3 spans 14 residues. The CDR3 sequence: CASMRTEPYYEQYF. CDR3 DNA sequence: TGTGCCAGCATGAGGACAGAACCGTACTACGAGCAGTACTTC.

This clone was seen a single time. The chain recombines TRBV27 with TRBJ2-1; a weak D match, TRBD2 (6 bases). In germline, CDR1 is MNHEY, CDR2 SMNVEV (reference sequence). The V gene lost 7 bases and the J gene lost 11 bases, with 21 bases spanning the gap. The length of the CDR3 is 14 residues. CDR3 region: CASTPKGDSFKQFF. In DNA, the CDR3 is TGTGCCAGCACCCCGAAAGGGGACTCCTTTAAGCAGTTCTTC.

The chain joins TRBV18 to TRBJ2-3; D uncertain. Germline CDR1 and CDR2: KGHSH and LQKENI. This CDR3 region has 12 residues. Trimming removed 3 bases at V and 2 bases at J, with 3 bases between. In DNA, the CDR3 is TGTGCCAGCTCACCGGTCACAGATACGCAGTATTTT. Translating gives CASSPVTDTQYF.

This chain links TRBV5-1 with TRBJ1-5; 8 bases fit TRBD1. The trim removed 3 bases at V and 6 bases at J, leaving 8 bases unmatched. CDR3 length: 15 residues. CDR1 is SGHRS and CDR2 is YFSETQ in the germline V gene. CDR3 bases: TGCGCCAGCAGCTATAATGGACAGGGCGGTCAGCCCCAGCATTTT. Translation gives CASSYNGQGGQPQHF.

This clone was found once. The CDR3 coding sequence is TGTGCCAGCTCGCAGGGTTCGGACTCACCCCTCCACTTT. It is translated as CASSQGSDSPLHF. This chain links TRBV18 with TRBJ1-6; D might be TRBD1 (5 bases). Germline V lookup: CDR1 KGHSH, CDR2 LQKENI. The CDR3 has 13 residues. Trimming removed 6 bases at V and 10 bases at J, with 13 bases between.

The chain is built from TRBV29-1 and TRBJ2-1, with 10 bases that match TRBD2. The V and J ends lost 3 bases and 0 bases, in that order; junction bases with no gene match: 20. This CDR3 is built from 21 residues. CDR1 SQVTM and CDR2 ANQGSEA come from the germline V gene. The CDR3 loop is CSVDQWRLAGGPSSSYNEQFF. The CDR3 DNA reads as TGCAGCGTTGATCAGTGGAGGTTAGCGGGAGGCCCCTCAAGCTCCTACAATGAGCAGTTCTTC.